The rows below give T cell receptor beta chains drawn from one sample of a study of neoadjuvant anti-PD-1 for oral cavity cancer. The protocol was immunoSEQ multiplex PCR, while the TCRdb copy is restricted to in-frame clones and leaves out a portion. The sample yields 55,000 to 75,000 clones, around 85% seen once. The sample was PBMCs, taken before nivolumab (anti-PD-1) treatment. These TCRs come from a person aged 35-79 years with oral cavity squamous cell carcinoma. Each CDR3 is given with its conserved first and last residue. Fields, in order: CDR3 length, V gene, J gene, D gene, CDR3 DNA, CDR3 protein. D genes are given only for firm matches.

>14|TRBV28|TRBJ1-5|.
TGTGCCATTTTGGACGGTGGGAACAATCAGCCCCAGCATTTT
CAILDGGNNQPQHF
>14|TRBV5-6|TRBJ1-4|.
TGTGCCAGCAGCTTAAGGGGAGGTGGTGAAAAACTGTTTTTT
CASSLRGGGEKLFF
>15|TRBV9|TRBJ2-7|TRBD1
TGTGCCAGCAGCGTAGCTACGGGACAGTCCTACGAGCAGTACTTC
CASSVATGQSYEQYF
>13|TRBV29-1|TRBJ1-2|TRBD1
TGCAGCGTGGGACAGCCCCACTATGATGGCTACACCTTC
CSVGQPHYDGYTF
>14|TRBV2|TRBJ2-3|TRBD1
TGTGCCAGCAGCCGGGACAGGGGGACAGATACGCAGTATTTT
CASSRDRGTDTQYF
>14|TRBV6-5|TRBJ1-1|.
TGTGCCAGCAGGGACGGAGGGAATTGGCCTGAAGCTTTCTTT
CASRDGGNWPEAFF
>15|TRBV2|TRBJ2-4|.
TGTGCCAGCAGCTCTTCAGCTGTAGCCAAAAACATTCAGTACTTC
CASSSSAVAKNIQYF
>16|TRBV9|TRBJ1-6|.
TGTGCCAGCAGCCCCAACCGGGGAAATACTAATTCACCCCTCCACTTT
CASSPNRGNTNSPLHF
>15|TRBV5-4|TRBJ2-7|.
TGTGCCAGCAGCTTGGTCTGGGACAACTCCTACGAGCAGTACTTC
CASSLVWDNSYEQYF
>15|TRBV28|TRBJ2-3|TRBD2
TGTGCCAGCAGTTTAGCGGGAGGGCCGTCAGATACGCAGTATTTT
CASSLAGGPSDTQYF
>15|TRBV5-1|TRBJ2-3|TRBD2
TGCGCCAGCAGCTTCGGACTAGCCCGGGGAGATACGCAGTATTTT
CASSFGLARGDTQYF
>19|TRBV4-2|TRBJ2-2|TRBD2
TGTGCCAGCAGCCTTTCCACTAGCGGGAGCTCGGGGAGCACCGGGGAGCTGTTTTTT
CASSLSTSGSSGSTGELFF
>16|TRBV27|TRBJ2-7|TRBD2
TGTGCCAGCAGGGGGGCGGGGGGCTCAAGCTCCTACGAGCAGTACTTC
CASRGAGGSSSYEQYF
>14|TRBV7-2|TRBJ1-1|TRBD1
TGTGCCAGCAGTGTTGGACAGGGAGACGTTGAAGCTTTCTTT
CASSVGQGDVEAFF
>13|TRBV6-5|TRBJ2-7|.
TGTGCCAGCAGGAGAAGGGAGAAGCACGAGCAGTACTTC
CASRRREKHEQYF
>14|TRBV6-1|TRBJ2-7|TRBD1
TGTGCCAGCAGCCCCGGGACAGGGTTCGACGAGCAGTACTTC
CASSPGTGFDEQYF